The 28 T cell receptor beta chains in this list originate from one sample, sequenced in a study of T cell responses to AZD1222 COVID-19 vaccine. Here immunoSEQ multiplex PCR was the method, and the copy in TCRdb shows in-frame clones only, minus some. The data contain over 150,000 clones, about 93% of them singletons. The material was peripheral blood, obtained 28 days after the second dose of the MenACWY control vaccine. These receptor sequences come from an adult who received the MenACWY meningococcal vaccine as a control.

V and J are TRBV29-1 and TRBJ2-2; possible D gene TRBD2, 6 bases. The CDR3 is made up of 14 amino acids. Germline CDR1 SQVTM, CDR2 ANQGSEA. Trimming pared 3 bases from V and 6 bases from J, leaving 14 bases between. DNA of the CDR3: TGCAGCGTTGATTGGGGCGGCGGGGCCGGGGAGCTGTTTTTT. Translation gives CSVDWGGGAGELFF.

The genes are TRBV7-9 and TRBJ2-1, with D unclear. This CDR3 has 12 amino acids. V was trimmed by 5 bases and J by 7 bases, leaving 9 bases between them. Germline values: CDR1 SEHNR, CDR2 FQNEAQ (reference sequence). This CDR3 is CASSPSLNEQFF. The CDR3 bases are TGTGCCAGCAGCCCCAGTCTAAATGAGCAGTTCTTC.

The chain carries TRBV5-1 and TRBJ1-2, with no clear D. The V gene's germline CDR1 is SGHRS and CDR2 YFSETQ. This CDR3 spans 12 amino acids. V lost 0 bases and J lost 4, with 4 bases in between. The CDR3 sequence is CASSLETYGYTF. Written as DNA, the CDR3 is TGCGCCAGCAGCTTGGAGACCTATGGCTACACCTTC. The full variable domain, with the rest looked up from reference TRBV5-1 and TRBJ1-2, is KAGVTQTPRYLIKTRGQQVTLSCSPISGHRSVSWYQQTPGQGLQFLFEYFSETQRNKGNFPGRFSGRQFSNSRSEMNVSTLELGDSALYLCASSLETYGYTFGSGTRLTVV.

CDR3 residues: CASSWTIGNEKLFF. The CDR3, as DNA: TGTGCCAGCAGCTGGACGATCGGTAATGAAAAACTGTTTTTT. The rearrangement links TRBV3-1 (or the pseudogene TRBV3-2) to TRBJ1-4, with D hard to call. The CDR3 spans 14 residues. The V gene lost 5 bases and the J gene lost 4 bases, with 11 bases spanning the gap. Germline V gene lookup returns CDR1 LGHDT and CDR2 YNNKEL (reference sequence).

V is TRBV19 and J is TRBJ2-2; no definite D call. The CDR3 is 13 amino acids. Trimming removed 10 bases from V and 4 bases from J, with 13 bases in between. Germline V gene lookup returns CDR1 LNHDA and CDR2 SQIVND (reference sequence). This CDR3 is CATWTFGTGELFF. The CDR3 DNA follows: TGTGCCACCTGGACCTTTGGCACCGGGGAGCTGTTTTTT.

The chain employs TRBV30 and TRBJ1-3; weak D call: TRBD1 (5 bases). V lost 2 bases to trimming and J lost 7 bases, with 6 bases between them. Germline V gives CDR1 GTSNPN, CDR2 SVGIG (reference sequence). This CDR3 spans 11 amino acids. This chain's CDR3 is CAWSWGNTIYF. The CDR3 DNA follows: TGTGCCTGGAGTTGGGGCAACACCATATATTTT.

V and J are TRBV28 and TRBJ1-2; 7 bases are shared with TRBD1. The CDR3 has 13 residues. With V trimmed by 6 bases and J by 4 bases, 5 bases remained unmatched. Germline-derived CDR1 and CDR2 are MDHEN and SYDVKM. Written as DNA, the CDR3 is TGTGCCAGCAGCCACGACAGGGTCTATGGCTACACCTTC. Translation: CASSHDRVYGYTF.

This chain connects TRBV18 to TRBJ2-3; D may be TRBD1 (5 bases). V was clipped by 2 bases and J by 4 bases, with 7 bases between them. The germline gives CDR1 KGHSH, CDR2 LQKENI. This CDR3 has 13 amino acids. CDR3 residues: CASSPGAADTQYF. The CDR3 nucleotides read TGTGCCAGCTCACCAGGGGCAGCAGATACGCAGTATTTT.

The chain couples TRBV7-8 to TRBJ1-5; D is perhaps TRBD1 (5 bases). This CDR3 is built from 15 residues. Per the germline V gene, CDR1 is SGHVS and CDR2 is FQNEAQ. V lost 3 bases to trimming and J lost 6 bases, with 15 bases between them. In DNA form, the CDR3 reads TGTGCCAGCAGCTTGGCGGAGGGGAGAAGTCAGCCCCAGCATTTT. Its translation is CASSLAEGRSQPQHF. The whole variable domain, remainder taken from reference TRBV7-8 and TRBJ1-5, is GAGVSQSPRYKVAKRGQDVALRCDPISGHVSLFWYQQALGQGPEFLTYFQNEAQLDKSGLPSDRFFAERPEGSVSTLKIQRTQQEDSAVYLCASSLAEGRSQPQHFGDGTRLSIL.

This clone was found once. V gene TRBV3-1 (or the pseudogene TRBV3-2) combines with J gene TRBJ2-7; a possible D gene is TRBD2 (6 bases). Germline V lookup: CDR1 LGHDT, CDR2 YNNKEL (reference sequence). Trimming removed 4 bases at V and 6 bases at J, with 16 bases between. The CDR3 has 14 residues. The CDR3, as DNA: TGTGCCAGCAGCCGCCGGGACTCCACGGGCGAGCAGTACTTC. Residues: CASSRRDSTGEQYF.

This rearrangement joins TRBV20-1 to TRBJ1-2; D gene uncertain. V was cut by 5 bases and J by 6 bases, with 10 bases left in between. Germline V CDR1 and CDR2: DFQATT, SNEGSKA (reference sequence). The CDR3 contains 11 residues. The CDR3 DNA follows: TGCAGTGCTTCGCCGGGTGATGGCTACACCTTC. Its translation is CSASPGDGYTF.

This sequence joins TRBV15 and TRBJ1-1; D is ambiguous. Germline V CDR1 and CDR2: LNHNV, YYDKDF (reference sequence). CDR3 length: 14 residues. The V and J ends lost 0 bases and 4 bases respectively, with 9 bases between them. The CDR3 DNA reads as TGTGCCACCAGCAGAGAAGGGCGGATCACTGAAGCTTTCTTT. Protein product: CATSREGRITEAFF.

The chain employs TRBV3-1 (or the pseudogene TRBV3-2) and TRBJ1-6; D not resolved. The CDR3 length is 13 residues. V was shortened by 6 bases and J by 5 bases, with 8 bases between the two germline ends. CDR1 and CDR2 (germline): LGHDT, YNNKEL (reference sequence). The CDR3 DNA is TGTGCCAGCAGACGGAGCGATAATTCACCCCTCCACTTT. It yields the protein CASRRSDNSPLHF.

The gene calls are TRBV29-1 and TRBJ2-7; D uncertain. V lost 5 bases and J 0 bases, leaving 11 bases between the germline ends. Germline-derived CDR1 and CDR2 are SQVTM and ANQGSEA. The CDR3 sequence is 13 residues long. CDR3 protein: CSVRTPSSYEQYF. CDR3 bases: TGCAGCGTTCGGACCCCTTCCTCCTACGAGCAGTACTTC.

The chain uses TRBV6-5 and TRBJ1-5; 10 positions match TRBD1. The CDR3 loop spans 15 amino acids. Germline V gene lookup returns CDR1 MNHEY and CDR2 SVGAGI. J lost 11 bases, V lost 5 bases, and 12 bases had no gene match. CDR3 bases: TGTGCCAGCAGTCCGGACAGGGGGGACCGGGGGGCCCAGCATTTT. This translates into CASSPDRGDRGAQHF.

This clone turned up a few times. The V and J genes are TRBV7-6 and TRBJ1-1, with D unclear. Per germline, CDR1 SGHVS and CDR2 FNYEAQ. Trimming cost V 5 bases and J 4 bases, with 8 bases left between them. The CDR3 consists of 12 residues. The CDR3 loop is CASSAGSTEAFF. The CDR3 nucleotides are TGTGCCAGCAGCGCTGGGAGCACTGAAGCTTTCTTT.

The CDR3 DNA sequence: TGTGCCAGCAGCCAATTCGGAGCACTAGCGGATTACAATGAGCAGTTCTTC. Its protein is CASSQFGALADYNEQFF. This sequence joins TRBV3-1 (or the pseudogene TRBV3-2) and TRBJ2-1, with TRBD2 matching 8 bases. The germline gives CDR1 LGHDT, CDR2 YNNKEL (reference sequence). The CDR3 has 17 residues. Germline trimming cut 2 bases from V and 4 bases from J; bases unmatched to any gene: 10.

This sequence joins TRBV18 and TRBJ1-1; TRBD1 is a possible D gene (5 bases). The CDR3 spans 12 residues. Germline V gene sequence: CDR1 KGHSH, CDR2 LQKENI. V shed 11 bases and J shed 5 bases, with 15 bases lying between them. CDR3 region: CASGGVRTEAFF. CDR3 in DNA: TGTGCCTCCGGGGGGGTCCGAACTGAAGCTTTCTTT.

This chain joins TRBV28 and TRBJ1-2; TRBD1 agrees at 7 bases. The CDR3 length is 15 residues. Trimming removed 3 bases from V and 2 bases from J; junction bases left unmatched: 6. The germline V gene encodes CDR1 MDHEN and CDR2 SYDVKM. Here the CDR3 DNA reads TGTGCCAGCAGTTTTAGGGGGCGCTCGAACTATGGCTACACCTTC. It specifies CASSFRGRSNYGYTF.

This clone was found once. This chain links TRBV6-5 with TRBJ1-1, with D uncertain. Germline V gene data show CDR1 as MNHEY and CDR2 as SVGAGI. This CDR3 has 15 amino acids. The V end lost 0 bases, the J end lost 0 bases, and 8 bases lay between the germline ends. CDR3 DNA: TGTGCCAGCAGTTACTCGAGACGGATGAACACTGAAGCTTTCTTT. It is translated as CASSYSRRMNTEAFF.

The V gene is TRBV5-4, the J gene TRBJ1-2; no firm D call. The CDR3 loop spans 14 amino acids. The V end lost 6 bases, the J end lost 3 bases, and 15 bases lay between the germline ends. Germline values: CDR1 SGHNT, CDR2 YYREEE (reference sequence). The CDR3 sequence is CASKTIGAYYGYTF. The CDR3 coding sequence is TGTGCCAGCAAAACCATCGGAGCCTACTATGGCTACACCTTC.

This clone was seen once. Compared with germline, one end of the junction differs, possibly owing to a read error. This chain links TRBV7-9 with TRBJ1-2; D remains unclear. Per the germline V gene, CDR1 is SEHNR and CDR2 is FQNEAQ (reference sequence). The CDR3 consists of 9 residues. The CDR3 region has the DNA TGTGCCAGCAGCGCCGACGGAGACTTC. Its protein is CASSADGDF.

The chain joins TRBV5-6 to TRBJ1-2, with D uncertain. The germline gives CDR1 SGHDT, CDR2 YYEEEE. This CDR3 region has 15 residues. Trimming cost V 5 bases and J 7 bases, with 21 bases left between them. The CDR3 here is CASSYWTRDGFGYTF. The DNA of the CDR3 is TGTGCCAGCAGTTATTGGACCCGGGATGGTTTTGGCTACACCTTC. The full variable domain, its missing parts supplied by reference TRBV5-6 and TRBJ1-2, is DAGVTQSPTHLIKTRGQQVTLRCSPKSGHDTVSWYQQALGQGPQFIFQYYEEEERQRGNFPDRFSGHQFPNYSSELNVNALLLGDSALYLCASSYWTRDGFGYTFGSGTRLTVV.

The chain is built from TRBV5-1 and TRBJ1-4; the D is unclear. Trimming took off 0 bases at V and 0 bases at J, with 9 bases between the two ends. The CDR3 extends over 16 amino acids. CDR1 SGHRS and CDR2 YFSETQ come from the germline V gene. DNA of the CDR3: TGCGCCAGCAGCTTGGGGCCGGCTGCAACTAATGAAAAACTGTTTTTT. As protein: CASSLGPAATNEKLFF.

In DNA, the CDR3 is TGTGCCAGCAGCGTAGCCGGAGGTTGGGCCTACGAGCAGTACTTC. Amino acids: CASSVAGGWAYEQYF. The chain has TRBV9 and TRBJ2-7; the D gene is possibly TRBD2 (5 bases). The CDR3 contains 15 residues. CDR1 is SGDLS, CDR2 YYNGEE, per germline. V dropped 0 bases and J dropped 2 bases, with 12 bases sitting between them.

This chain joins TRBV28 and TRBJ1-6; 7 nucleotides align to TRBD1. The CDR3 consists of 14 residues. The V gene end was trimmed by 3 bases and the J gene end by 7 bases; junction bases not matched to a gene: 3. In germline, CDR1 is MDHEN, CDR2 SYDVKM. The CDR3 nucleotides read TGTGCCAGCAGTTTGGGGACAGAAAATTCACCCCTCCACTTT. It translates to CASSLGTENSPLHF.

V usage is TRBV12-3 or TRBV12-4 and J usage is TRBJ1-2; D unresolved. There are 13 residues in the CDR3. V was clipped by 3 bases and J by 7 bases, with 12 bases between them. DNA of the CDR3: TGTGCCAGCAGTTTTACCGGCGGATCTGGCTACACCTTC. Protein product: CASSFTGGSGYTF.

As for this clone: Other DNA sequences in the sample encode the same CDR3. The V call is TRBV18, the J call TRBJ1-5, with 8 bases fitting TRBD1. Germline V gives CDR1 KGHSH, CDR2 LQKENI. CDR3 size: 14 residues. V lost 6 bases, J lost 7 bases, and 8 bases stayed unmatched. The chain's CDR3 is CASSPDRGRQPQHF. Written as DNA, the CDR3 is TGTGCCAGCTCCCCCGACAGGGGTAGACAGCCCCAGCATTTT.